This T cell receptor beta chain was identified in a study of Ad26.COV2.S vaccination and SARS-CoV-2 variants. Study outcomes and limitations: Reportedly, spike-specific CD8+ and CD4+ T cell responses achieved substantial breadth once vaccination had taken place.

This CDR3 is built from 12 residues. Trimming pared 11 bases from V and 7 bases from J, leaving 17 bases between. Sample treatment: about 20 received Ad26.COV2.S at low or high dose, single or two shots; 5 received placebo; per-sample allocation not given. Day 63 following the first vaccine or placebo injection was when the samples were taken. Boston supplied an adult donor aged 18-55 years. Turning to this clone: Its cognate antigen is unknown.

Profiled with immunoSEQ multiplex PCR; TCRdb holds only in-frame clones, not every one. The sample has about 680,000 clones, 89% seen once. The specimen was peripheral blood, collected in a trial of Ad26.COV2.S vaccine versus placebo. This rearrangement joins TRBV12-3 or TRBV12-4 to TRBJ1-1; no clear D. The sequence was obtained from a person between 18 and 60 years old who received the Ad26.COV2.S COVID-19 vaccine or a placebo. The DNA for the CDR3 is TGTGCCTCCAGTTTCTCAGACCTTGAAGCTTTCTTT. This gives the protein CASSFSDLEAFF.